The text below deals with one TCR beta chain. The antigen is unknown. The data were taken from a study of OX40 agonist ivuxolimab in advanced cancers. At the level of the study: Among those enrolled, mean age was 60 years (range about 23 to 79) and about 79% were male. Therapy given before enrollment (anti-PD-1, anti-PD-L1 or anti-CTLA-4) was allowed, and around 44% had some.

The ends were cut back, 1 base at V and 6 bases at J, with 12 bases in the middle. The CDR3 is made up of 15 amino acids. The germline gives CDR1 SNHLY, CDR2 FYNNEI. Study outcomes and limitations: The investigators did not determine what antigen specificity the expanded peripheral T cells had.

Measured with immunoSEQ multiplex PCR; TCRdb has only the in-frame clones, and not every one. The sample has about 83,000 clones; 65% to 90% are singletons. The starting material was CD4+ or CD8+ T cells sorted from blood, obtained in a trial of the OX40 agonist ivuxolimab. This receptor was identified in an adult with an advanced solid tumor such as melanoma, head and neck, liver or kidney cancer. The V call is TRBV2, the J call TRBJ2-2, with D possibly being TRBD2 (6 bases). This CDR3 is CASSEGPEGPGELFF. DNA for the CDR3: TGTGCCAGCAGTGAAGGTCCGGAGGGTCCCGGGGAGCTGTTTTTT. The full variable domain, in which reference TRBV2 and TRBJ2-2 provide the parts outside the CDR3, is EPEVTQTPSHQVTQMGQEVILRCVPISNHLYFYWYRQILGQKVEFLVSFYNNEISEKSEIFDDQFSVERPDGSNFTLKIRSTKLEDSAMYFCASSEGPEGPGELFFGEGSRLTVL.